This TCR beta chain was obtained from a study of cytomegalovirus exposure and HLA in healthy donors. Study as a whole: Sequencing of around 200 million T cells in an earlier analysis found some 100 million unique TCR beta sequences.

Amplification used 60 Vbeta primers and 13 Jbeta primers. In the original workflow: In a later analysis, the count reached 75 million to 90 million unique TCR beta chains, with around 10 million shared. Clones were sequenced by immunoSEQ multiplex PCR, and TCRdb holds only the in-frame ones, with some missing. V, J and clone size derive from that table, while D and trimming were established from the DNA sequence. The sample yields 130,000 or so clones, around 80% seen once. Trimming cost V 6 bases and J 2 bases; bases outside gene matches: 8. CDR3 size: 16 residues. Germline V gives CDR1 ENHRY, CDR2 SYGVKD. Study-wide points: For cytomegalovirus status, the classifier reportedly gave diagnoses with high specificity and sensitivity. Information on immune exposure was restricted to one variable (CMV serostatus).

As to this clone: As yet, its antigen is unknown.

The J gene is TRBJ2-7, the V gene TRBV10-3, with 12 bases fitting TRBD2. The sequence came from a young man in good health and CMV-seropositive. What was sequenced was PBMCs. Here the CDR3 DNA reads TGTGCCATCAGGACAGGACTAGCGGGGACCGCCTACGAGCAGTACTTC. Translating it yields CAIRTGLAGTAYEQYF.